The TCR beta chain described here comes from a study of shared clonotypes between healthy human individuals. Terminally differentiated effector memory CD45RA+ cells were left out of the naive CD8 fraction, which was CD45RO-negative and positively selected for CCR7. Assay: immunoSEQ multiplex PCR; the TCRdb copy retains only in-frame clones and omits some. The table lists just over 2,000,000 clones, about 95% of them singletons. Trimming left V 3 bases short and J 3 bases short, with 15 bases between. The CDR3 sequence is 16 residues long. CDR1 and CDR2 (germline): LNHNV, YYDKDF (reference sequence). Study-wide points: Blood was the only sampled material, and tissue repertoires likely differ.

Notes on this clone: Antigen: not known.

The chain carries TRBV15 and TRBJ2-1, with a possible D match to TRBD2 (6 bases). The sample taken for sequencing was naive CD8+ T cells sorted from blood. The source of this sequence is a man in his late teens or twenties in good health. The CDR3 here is CATSSPRAGNYNEQFF. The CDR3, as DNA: TGTGCCACCAGCAGTCCCAGGGCGGGAAACTACAATGAGCAGTTCTTC.